This T cell receptor (beta chain) appears in the sequencing data of a study of cytomegalovirus exposure and HLA in healthy donors. CDR3 length: 13 residues. The germline gives CDR1 SGHDN, CDR2 FVKESK. V dropped 1 base and J dropped 9 bases, with 10 bases sitting between them. The PCR contained 60 Vbeta and 13 Jbeta primers. TCRdb's table, derived via immunoSEQ multiplex PCR, lists solely in-frame clones and lacks some. This sample has under 150,000 clones, with 81% found just once. A few counts support this clone. As yet, its antigen is unknown. The study, taken as a whole, reports: An analysis was carried out later, and it reportedly showed fewer N-insertions in an Asian-associated ancestry cluster than the 666-donor mean.

This TCR came from a man aged 18 to 29 in good health and CMV-seronegative. V is TRBV14 and J is TRBJ2-1; a possible D gene is TRBD1 (6 bases). Material for sequencing was PBMCs. The CDR3 DNA is TGTGCCAGCAGCCAAGTGGGGGCAGGTGAGCAGTTCTTC. As protein: CASSQVGAGEQFF.